This T cell receptor beta chain was recovered during a study of control samples from healthy donors and cancer patients. Trimming took off 6 bases at V and 4 bases at J, with 6 bases between the two ends. This CDR3 has 12 residues. Germline V gene lookup returns CDR1 SEHNR and CDR2 FQNEAQ (reference sequence). TCRdb keeps only in-frame clones here, not all; method: immunoSEQ multiplex PCR. The data hold about 160,000 clones, with approximately 96% observed a single time. The rearrangement links TRBV7-9 to TRBJ2-2; no definite D call. This clonotype was obtained from a woman aged 25 to 39 in good health. Material: blood. CDR3 coding DNA: TGTGCCAGCAGAAGCCCCACCGGGGAGCTGTTTTTT. It is translated as CASRSPTGELFF.